This TCR beta chain is drawn from a study of T-cell reconstitution after alpha-beta-depleted transplantation in children. This clonotype showed up many times. Its specificity is not known. TCRbeta library construction was performed incorporating unique molecular identifiers. TCRdb used MiXCR to reprocess the PCR reads, holding one entry per CDR3 protein. The table lists under 20,000 distinct CDR3 sequences, approximately 13% of them singletons. CDR1 and CDR2 from the germline V gene are SGHRS and YFSETQ. The CDR3 has 14 amino acids. V dropped 3 bases and J dropped 5 bases, with 12 bases sitting between them. Study-wide findings and caveats: Among T cells one year after transplant, newly produced cells accounted for most counts and diversity. From surviving recipient T cells and thymic progenitors came the high day-60 TCRbeta diversity observed in some patients. Reported findings indicate that, about two months after transplant, alpha-beta T cells came from several hundred expanded clones, which were derived from non-depleted graft cells.

Source: PBMCs, mostly from graft donor cells, taken 60 days after TCRalphabeta/CD19-depleted stem cell transplant. This sequence originates from a female patient aged 2-9 years who had a stem cell transplant for congenital amegakaryocytic thrombocytopenia, so the T cells may come from the graft donor. This chain connects TRBV5-1 to TRBJ1-5; TRBD1 is a possible D gene (6 bases). The CDR3 reads CASSSGGMDQPQHF. The CDR3 DNA follows: TGCGCCAGCAGCTCGGGGGGCATGGATCAGCCCCAGCATTTT.